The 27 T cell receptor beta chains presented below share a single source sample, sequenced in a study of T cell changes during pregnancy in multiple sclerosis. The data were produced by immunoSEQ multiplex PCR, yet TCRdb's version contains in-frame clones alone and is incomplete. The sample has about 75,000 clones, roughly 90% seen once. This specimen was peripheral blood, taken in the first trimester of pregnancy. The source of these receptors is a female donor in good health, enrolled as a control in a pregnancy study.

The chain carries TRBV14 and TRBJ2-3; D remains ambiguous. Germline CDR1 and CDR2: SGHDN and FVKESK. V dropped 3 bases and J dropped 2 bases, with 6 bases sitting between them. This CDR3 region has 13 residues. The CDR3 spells CASSQLYTDTQYF. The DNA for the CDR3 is TGTGCCAGCAGCCAGCTATACACAGATACGCAGTATTTT. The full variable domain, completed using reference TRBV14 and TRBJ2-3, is EAGVTQFPSHSVIEKGQTVTLRCDPISGHDNLYWYRRVMGKEIKFLLHFVKESKQDESGMPNNRFLAERTGGTYSTLKVQPAELEDSGVYFCASSQLYTDTQYFGPGTRLTVL.

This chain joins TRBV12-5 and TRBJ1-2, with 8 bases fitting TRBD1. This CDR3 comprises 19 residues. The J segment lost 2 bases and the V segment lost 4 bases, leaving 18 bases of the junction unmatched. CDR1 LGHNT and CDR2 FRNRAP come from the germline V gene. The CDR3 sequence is CASGSTVPGQVRGNYGYTF. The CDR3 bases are TGTGCTAGTGGTTCCACCGTCCCGGGACAGGTCCGAGGGAACTATGGCTACACCTTC. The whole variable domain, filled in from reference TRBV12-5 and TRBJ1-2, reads DARVTQTPRHKVTEMGQEVTMRCQPILGHNTVFWYRQTMMQGLELLAYFRNRAPLDDSGMPKDRFSAEMPDATLATLKIQPSEPRDSAVYFCASGSTVPGQVRGNYGYTFGSGTRLTVV.

CDR3 in DNA: TGTGCCAGTAGCCCGGGACTAGCGGGAGAGAGGGCAGTGGGGGAGACCCAGTACTTC. Protein product: CASSPGLAGERAVGETQYF. The chain recombines TRBV19 with TRBJ2-5, with TRBD2 identical over 14 bases. The junction had 17 bases not matched to a gene; V was cut back by 6 bases and J by 5 bases. The CDR3 is made up of 19 amino acids. The V gene's germline CDR1 is LNHDA and CDR2 SQIVND (reference sequence).

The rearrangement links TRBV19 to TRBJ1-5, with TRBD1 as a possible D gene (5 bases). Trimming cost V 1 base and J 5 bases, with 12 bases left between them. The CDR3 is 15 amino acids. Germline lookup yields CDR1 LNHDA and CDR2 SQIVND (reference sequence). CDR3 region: CASSIGGGEDQPQHF. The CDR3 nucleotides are TGTGCCAGTAGTATAGGTGGGGGGGAAGATCAGCCCCAGCATTTT.

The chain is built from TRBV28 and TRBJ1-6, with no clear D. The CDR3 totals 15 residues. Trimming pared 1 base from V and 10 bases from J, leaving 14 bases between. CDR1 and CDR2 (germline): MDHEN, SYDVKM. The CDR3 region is CASSLSGGNLSPLHF. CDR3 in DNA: TGTGCCAGCAGTTTATCGGGAGGTAACCTATCACCCCTCCACTTT.

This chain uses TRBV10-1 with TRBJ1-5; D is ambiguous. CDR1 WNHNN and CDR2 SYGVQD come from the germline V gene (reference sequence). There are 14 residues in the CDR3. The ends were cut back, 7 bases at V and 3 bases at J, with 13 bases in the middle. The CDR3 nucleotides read TGCGCCAGCACCAGTGACACAATCAATCAGCCCCAGCATTTT. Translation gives CASTSDTINQPQHF.

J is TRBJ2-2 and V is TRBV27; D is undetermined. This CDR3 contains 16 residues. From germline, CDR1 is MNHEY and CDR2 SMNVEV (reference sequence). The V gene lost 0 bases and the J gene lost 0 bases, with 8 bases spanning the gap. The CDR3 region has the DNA TGTGCCAGCAGTTTATCGTTCCTCGCGAACACCGGGGAGCTGTTTTTT. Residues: CASSLSFLANTGELFF.

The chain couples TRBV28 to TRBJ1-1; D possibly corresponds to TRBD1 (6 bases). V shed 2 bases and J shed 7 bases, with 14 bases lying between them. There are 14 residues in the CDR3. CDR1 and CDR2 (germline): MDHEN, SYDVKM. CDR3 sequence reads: CASSLQGYSGEAFF. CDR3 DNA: TGTGCCAGCAGTTTACAGGGGTATTCAGGTGAAGCTTTCTTT.

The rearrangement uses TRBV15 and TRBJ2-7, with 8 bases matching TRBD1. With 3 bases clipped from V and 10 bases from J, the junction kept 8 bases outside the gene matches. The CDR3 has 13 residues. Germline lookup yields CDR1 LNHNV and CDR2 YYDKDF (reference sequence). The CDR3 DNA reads TGTGCCACCAGCAGGTGGGGGACAGGTGCTCAGTACTTC. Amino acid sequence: CATSRWGTGAQYF.

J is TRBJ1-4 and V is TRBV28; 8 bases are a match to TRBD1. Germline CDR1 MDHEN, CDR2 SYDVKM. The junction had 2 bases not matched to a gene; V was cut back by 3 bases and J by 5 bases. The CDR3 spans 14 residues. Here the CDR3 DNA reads TGTGCCAGCAGTTTGGACAGGGCGAATGAAAAACTGTTTTTT. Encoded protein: CASSLDRANEKLFF. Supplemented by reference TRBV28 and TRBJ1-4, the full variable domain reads DVKVTQSSRYLVKRTGEKVFLECVQDMDHENMFWYRQDPGLGLRLIYFSYDVKMKEKGDIPEGYSVSREKKERFSLILESASTNQTSMYLCASSLDRANEKLFFGSGTQLSVL.

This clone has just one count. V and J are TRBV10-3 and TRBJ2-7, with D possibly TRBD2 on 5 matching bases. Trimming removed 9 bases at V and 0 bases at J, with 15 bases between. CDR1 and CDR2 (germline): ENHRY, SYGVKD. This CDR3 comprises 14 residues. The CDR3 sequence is CAISDRSHSYEQYF. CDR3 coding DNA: TGTGCCATTAGCGACCGATCCCACTCCTACGAGCAGTACTTC.

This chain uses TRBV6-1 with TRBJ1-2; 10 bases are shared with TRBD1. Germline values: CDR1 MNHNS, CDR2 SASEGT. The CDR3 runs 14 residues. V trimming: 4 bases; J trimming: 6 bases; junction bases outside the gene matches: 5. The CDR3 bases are TGTGCCAGCAGTGCGCCCGGGACAGGGGATGGCTACACCTTC. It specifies CASSAPGTGDGYTF.

The chain's CDR3 is CASILGATNEQYF. The CDR3 bases are TGTGCCAGCATATTGGGGGCCACCAACGAGCAGTACTTC. The chain employs TRBV5-6 and TRBJ2-7; the D gene is possibly TRBD1 (6 bases). The germline gives CDR1 SGHDT, CDR2 YYEEEE. This CDR3 contains 13 residues. Deletions cut 6 bases from V and 5 bases from J, with 15 bases between.

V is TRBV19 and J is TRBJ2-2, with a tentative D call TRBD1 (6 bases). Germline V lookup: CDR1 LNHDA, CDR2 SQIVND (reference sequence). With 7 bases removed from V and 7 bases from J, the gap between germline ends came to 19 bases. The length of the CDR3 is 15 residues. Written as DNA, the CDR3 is TGTGCCAGTACCCCCCCCGGACAGACGAACGGGGAGCTGTTTTTT. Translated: CASTPPGQTNGELFF.

CDR3 in DNA: TGCGCCAGCAGGCCGGGACAGACGTACGAGCAGTACTTC. As protein: CASRPGQTYEQYF. This chain uses TRBV5-1 with TRBJ2-5, with 7 positions matching TRBD1. The J call may be incorrect, as the DNA end agrees better with TRBJ2-7. The CDR3 runs to 13 residues. Germline values: CDR1 SGHRS, CDR2 YFSETQ.

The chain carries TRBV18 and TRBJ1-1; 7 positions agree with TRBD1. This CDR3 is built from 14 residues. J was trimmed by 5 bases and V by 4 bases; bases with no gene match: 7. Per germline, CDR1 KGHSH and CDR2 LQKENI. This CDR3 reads CASSQAGGRTEAFF. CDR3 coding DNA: TGTGCCAGCTCACAGGCAGGGGGGAGAACTGAAGCTTTCTTT.

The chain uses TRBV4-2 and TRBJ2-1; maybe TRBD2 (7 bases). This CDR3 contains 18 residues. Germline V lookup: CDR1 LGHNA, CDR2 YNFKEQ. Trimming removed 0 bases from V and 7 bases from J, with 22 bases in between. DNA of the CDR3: TGTGCCAGCAGCCAAGATCAATTTGGGGGGGGGCCTCGAAATGAGCAGTTCTTC. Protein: CASSQDQFGGGPRNEQFF.

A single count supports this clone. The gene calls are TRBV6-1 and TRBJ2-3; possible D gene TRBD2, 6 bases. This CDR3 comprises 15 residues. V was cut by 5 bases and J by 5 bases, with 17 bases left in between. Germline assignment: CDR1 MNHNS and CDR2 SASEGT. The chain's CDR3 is CASSRSGARVDTQYF. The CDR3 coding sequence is TGTGCCAGCAGTCGTAGCGGAGCCCGCGTAGATACGCAGTATTTT.

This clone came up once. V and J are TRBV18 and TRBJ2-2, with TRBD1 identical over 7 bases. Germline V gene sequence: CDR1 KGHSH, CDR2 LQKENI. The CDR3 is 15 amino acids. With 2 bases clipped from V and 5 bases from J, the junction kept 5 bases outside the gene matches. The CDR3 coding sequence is TGTGCCAGCTCACCAGCCACAGGGGAAACCGGGGAGCTGTTTTTT. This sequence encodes CASSPATGETGELFF.

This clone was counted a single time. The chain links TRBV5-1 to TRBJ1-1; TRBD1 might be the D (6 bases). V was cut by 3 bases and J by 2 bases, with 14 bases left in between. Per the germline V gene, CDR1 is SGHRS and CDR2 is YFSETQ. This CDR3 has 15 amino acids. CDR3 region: CASSSVRGANTEAFF. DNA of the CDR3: TGCGCCAGCAGCTCCGTCAGGGGTGCTAACACTGAAGCTTTCTTT.

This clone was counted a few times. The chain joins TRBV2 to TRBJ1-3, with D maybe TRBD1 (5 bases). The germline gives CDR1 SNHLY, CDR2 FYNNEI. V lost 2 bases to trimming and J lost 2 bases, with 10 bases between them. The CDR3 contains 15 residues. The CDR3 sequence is CASSEQGRTGNTIYF. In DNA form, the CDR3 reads TGTGCCAGCAGTGAACAGGGCCGAACTGGAAACACCATATATTTT.

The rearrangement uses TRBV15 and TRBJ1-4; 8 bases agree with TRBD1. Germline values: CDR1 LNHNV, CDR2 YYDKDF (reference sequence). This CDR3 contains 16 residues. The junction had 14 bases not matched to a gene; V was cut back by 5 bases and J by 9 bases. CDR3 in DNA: TGTGCCACCAGCGGTCGACAGGGGTTGATAGAGAAAAAACTGTTTTTT. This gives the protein CATSGRQGLIEKKLFF.

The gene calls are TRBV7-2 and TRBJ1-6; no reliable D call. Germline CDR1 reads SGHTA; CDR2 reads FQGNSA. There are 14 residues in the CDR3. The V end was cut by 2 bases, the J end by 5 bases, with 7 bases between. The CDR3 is CASSLHRNNSPLHF. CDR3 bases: TGTGCCAGCAGCTTACACAGAAATAATTCACCCCTCCACTTT.

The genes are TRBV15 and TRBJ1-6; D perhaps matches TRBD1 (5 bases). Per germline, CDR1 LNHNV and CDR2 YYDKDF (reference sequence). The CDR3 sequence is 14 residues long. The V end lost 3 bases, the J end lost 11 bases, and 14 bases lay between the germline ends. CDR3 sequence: CATSREGASTPLHF. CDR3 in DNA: TGTGCCACCAGCAGGGAAGGGGCATCGACACCCCTCCACTTT.

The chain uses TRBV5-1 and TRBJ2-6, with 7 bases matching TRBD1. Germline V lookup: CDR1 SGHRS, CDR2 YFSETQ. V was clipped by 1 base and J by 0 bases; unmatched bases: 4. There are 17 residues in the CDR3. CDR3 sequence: CASSLNTGDSGANVLTF. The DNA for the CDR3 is TGCGCCAGCAGCTTGAATACAGGGGACTCTGGGGCCAACGTCCTGACTTTC.

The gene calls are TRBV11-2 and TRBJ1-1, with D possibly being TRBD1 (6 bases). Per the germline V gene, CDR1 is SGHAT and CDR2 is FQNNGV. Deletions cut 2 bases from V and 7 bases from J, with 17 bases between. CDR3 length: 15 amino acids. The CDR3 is CASSLWDTGGYEAFF. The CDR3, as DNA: TGTGCCAGCAGCTTATGGGACACGGGGGGCTATGAAGCTTTCTTT. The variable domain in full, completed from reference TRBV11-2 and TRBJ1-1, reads EAGVAQSPRYKIIEKRQSVAFWCNPISGHATLYWYQQILGQGPKLLIQFQNNGVVDDSQLPKDRFSAERLKGVDSTLKIQPAKLEDSAVYLCASSLWDTGGYEAFFGQGTRLTVV.

CDR3 nucleotide sequence: TGTGCCAGCAGCCCCCCGGACATGACAAATGGCTACACCTTC. It translates to CASSPPDMTNGYTF. V gene TRBV7-9 combines with J gene TRBJ1-2; D possibly corresponds to TRBD1 (5 bases). This CDR3 contains 14 residues. V lost 5 bases, J lost 6 bases, and 16 bases lay in between. Germline V lookup: CDR1 SEHNR, CDR2 FQNEAQ (reference sequence).